The source of this T cell receptor beta chain is a study of blood T cell repertoires in COVID-19. Study information: Whether acute or convalescent, the COVID-19 samples came from the United States, Italy and Spain. Sources were T cells, B-cell-depleted T cells, or PBMCs; the material itself was cDNA or gDNA.

There are 16 residues in the CDR3. CDR1 and CDR2 (germline): SNHLY, FYNNEI. J gave up 1 base and V 5 bases, and 4 bases lay outside the gene matches. Per the authors' pipeline: Amplification with reference gene primers provided the estimates of nucleated cell counts. Only in-frame clones appear in the TCRdb table, and some are missing; sequencing was by immunoSEQ multiplex PCR. V, J and clone size derive from that table, while D and trimming were established from the DNA sequence. The table lists a few hundred thousand clones, 89% of them singletons. The TCR originated in a middle-aged woman who had recovered from COVID-19. Sequenced material: peripheral blood. V gene TRBV2 combines with J gene TRBJ2-6, with 8 bases that match TRBD1. CDR3 nucleotide sequence: TGTGCCAGCAGTCCGACAGGGGTTTCTGGGGCCAACGTCCTGACTTTC. It yields the protein CASSPTGVSGANVLTF.